Reported below is one T cell receptor beta chain. These data belong to a study of beta chain features in type 1 diabetes. This CDR3 region has 17 residues. The J segment lost 0 bases and the V segment lost 1 base, leaving 5 bases of the junction unmatched. Germline V CDR1 and CDR2: SEHNR, FQNEAQ (reference sequence). Expressed TCRB transcripts were sequenced because the isolated RNA had all been reverse transcribed beforehand. Sequencing was performed with immunoSEQ multiplex PCR; in TCRdb, only in-frame clones are kept and a portion is missing. The sample carries 300,000 to 400,000 clones, roughly 12% recorded once.

The specimen sequenced was naive CD4+ T cells from blood. This rearrangement joins TRBV7-9 to TRBJ2-2, with 7 bases lining up with TRBD1. The receptor was derived from a man between 18 and 29 years old in good health. In DNA, the CDR3 is TGTGCCAGCAGCTTAGTTTTCGACAGGGCGAACACCGGGGAGCTGTTTTTT. It encodes CASSLVFDRANTGELFF.